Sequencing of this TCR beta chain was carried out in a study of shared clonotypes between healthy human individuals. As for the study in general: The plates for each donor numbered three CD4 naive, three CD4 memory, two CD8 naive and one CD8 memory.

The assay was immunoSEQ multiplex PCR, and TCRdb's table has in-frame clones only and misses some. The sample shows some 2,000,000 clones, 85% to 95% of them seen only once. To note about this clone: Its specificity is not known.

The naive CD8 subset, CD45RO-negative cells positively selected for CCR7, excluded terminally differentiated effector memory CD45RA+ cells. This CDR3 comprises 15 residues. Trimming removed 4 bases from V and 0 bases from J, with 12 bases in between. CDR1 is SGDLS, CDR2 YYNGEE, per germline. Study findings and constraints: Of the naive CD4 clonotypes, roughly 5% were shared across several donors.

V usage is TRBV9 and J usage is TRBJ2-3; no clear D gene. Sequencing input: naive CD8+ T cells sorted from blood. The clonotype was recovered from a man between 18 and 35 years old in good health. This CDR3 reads CASSPRMGSTDTQYF. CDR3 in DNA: TGTGCCAGCAGCCCTCGTATGGGTAGCACAGATACGCAGTATTTT.